The clone carrying this T cell receptor (beta chain) came up a few times. Antigen specificity is unknown. Findings of the study overall: Whole repertoires were not studied in the larger cohort, only one V-J beta rearrangement.

Using its own MiXCR run on the 5' RACE reads, TCRdb lists one record per CDR3 protein. Counted here are around 30,000 distinct CDR3 sequences, 20% to 30% occurring once; the ten biggest clones make up 3.7%. This TCR was recovered from a female donor with breast cancer. What was sequenced was naive CD4+ T cells sorted from a lymph node. The sample's subset: naive CD4+ T cells, CD4+CD45RA+CD25-.

The CDR3 bases are TGCGCCAGCAGCATTGGACTAGCGGGAGGTTTTGGCACAGATACGCAGTATTTT. Its translation: CASSIGLAGGFGTDTQYF. The V and J genes are TRBV5-1 and TRBJ2-3; TRBD2 matches 14 bases. CDR1 and CDR2 (germline): SGHRS, YFSETQ. This CDR3 is built from 18 residues. The trim removed 4 bases at V and 1 base at J, leaving 8 bases unmatched.